Listed here is a single T cell receptor (beta chain). As a fraction of the sample, this clone is medium-sized (0.01 to 0.1%). Its binding antigen is unknown. The record has no base qualities; no much larger clone is one base away. This specimen comes from a study of CD8+ T cells in alopecia areata (dated by TCRdb to 2017 to 2018). In the study overall: Treated patients were enrolled in an open-label pilot trial of oral tofacitinib, 5 to 10 mg twice daily, for moderate-to-severe alopecia areata. Patients received tofacitinib for 6 to 18 months and were then followed off drug for 6 months to check for delayed response and recurrence. For the treated patients, the SALT score, which quantifies what percentage of scalp surface area is affected, served as the measure of disease severity. To study T cell clonal expansion in alopecia areata, the researchers applied high-throughput TCRbeta sequencing to both the C3H/HeJ mouse model and human patients. Human TCRbeta sequencing covered scalp tissue and sorted CD4+ and CD8+ peripheral blood T cells from patchy and totalis/universalis alopecia areata patients and healthy controls. Biopsies were taken from tofacitinib-treated patients at baseline and at 4 and 24 weeks of treatment, and a later scalp biopsy was taken in several of the tofacitinib-treated patients. Scalp clonality was compared across normal scalp (n=4), patchy alopecia areata scalp (n=8), and alopecia totalis/universalis scalp (n=8). RNA came from the PAXgene miRNA kit for fixed scalp, the miRNeasy kit for PBMCs, and the RNeasy kit for mouse skin. TCRbeta CDR3 regions were amplified by immunoSEQ multiplex PCR using 35 Vbeta forward and 13 Jbeta reverse primers. What the work shows at the level of the full study, not this receptor alone: During tofacitinib treatment, many expanded lesional clones remained in scalp and blood, and this persistence may partly explain relapse after treatment is stopped. With tofacitinib, both scalp clonality and the number of expanded CD8+ clones among the top 100 scalp clones went down significantly. Unlike mouse skin, where gammadelta T cells dominate, normal human skin contains resident alphabeta T cells that get sequenced too, which complicates analysis of the scalp TCR repertoire. The treated cohort was small, with a single nonresponder, so links between baseline CD8+ expansion and response need larger studies. Compared with normal scalp, lesional scalp, particularly in alopecia totalis/universalis, had higher clonality and more expanded CD8+ clones, which suggests antigenic drive. TCR sequences shared between patients were less clear than in mice, possibly partly because of HLA diversity in the patient population.

The protocol used for the library was the immunoSEQ multiplex PCR assay. For TCR sequencing, RNA was extracted from every sample and reverse transcribed into cDNA to serve as template. First-strand cDNA was synthesized with SuperScript III using a 2:1 mix of oligo-dT and random hexamers. A synthetic immune receptor repertoire was used to gauge amplification bias, and whatever bias remained was removed computationally. In the authors' own workflow: Raw reads were preprocessed for error removal, and CDR3 was defined according to IMGT conventions as running from the conserved cysteine to phenylalanine. Clonality was computed as 1 minus the Shannon entropy, with the entropy normalized by log2 of the number of productive unique TCRs. Whether scalp clones were CD4 or CD8 was inferred by matching scalp TCRbeta sequences against CD4 and CD8 repertoires sorted from blood. TCRdb provides this immuneACCESS table in a form limited to in-frame rearrangements. Some clones are lacking; in checked studies, under half of them reflect an unresolved V gene, and why the rest are absent is not known. V and J calls and clone size are given by that table; D and trimming were obtained from the DNA. The sample records over 85,000 clones, about 71% of which are singletons. The ten largest clones add up to approximately 15% of the sample.

The meaning of the sample's treatment or condition label: oral pan-JAK inhibitor, 5-10 mg twice daily. Lesional scalp punch biopsies and peripheral blood were collected from alopecia areata patients. After PBMCs were isolated by density centrifugation and stained for CD3, CD4 and CD8, a FACSAria was used to sort CD4+ and CD8+ T cells. The junction carries 7 bases between V and J, which are trimmed by 1 base and 1 base respectively. From the cysteine through the phenylalanine, the CDR3 covers 14 amino acids. The CDR3 DNA has 42 bases and is translated from base 1. The germline V gene encodes CDR1 LGHNT and CDR2 FRNRAP.

The chain employs TRBV12-5 and TRBJ1-1; TRBD1 is possibly the D segment (5 matching bases). The sequence came from a human donor with alopecia areata. The source was CD8+ T cells sorted from blood, collected between weeks 43 and 45, from a patient treated with tofacitinib. The CDR3 region reads CASGLGGRNTEAFF. The DNA reads as follows: TGTGCTAGTGGTTTGGGGGGACGGAACACTGAAGCTTTCTTT.